One and the same sample provided the 12 T cell receptor beta chains below, sequenced in a study of T cell changes during pregnancy in multiple sclerosis. Data came from immunoSEQ multiplex PCR; TCRdb stores just in-frame clones and leaves some out. Of about 60,000 clones in the sample, roughly 93% were seen once. Sequencing was performed on peripheral blood, taken in the second trimester of pregnancy. These receptors were taken from a female donor with multiple sclerosis, enrolled in a pregnancy study.

The J gene is TRBJ2-1, the V gene TRBV10-1; TRBD2 matches 7 bases. The CDR3 is made up of 17 amino acids. Per germline, CDR1 WNHNN and CDR2 SYGVQD (reference sequence). J gave up 0 bases and V 0 bases, and 5 bases lay outside the gene matches. The CDR3, as DNA: TGCGCCAGCAGTGAGTCGATCGCGGGAGACTCCTACAATGAGCAGTTCTTC. Translated, it gives CASSESIAGDSYNEQFF.

The gene calls are TRBV5-1 and TRBJ2-2; D is unresolved. The CDR3 spans 16 residues. V was clipped by 0 bases and J by 2 bases, with 11 bases between them. The germline gives CDR1 SGHRS, CDR2 YFSETQ. The DNA for the CDR3 is TGCGCCAGCAGCTTGGTCCCTGCAACTAACACCGGGGAGCTGTTTTTT. It yields the protein CASSLVPATNTGELFF.

The CDR3: CASSRGQGAIANYGYTF. CDR3 DNA sequence: TGTGCCAGCAGCCGCGGACAGGGGGCCATAGCTAACTATGGCTACACCTTC. The chain is built from TRBV5-4 and TRBJ1-2; 11 bases are a match to TRBD1. The CDR3 contains 17 residues. Germline-derived CDR1 and CDR2 are SGHNT and YYREEE (reference sequence). After removal of 4 bases from V and 0 bases from J, the junction contained 8 bases not matched to a gene.

The chain couples TRBV2 to TRBJ2-7, with 8 bases aligning to TRBD2. The V gene end was trimmed by 6 bases and the J gene end by 0 bases; junction bases not matched to a gene: 7. Per the germline V gene, CDR1 is SNHLY and CDR2 is FYNNEI. The CDR3 is made up of 15 amino acids. CDR3 in amino acids: CASRQEAGASYEQYF. The CDR3 nucleotides read TGTGCCAGCAGACAGGAAGCGGGGGCCTCCTACGAGCAGTACTTC.

The chain couples TRBV2 to TRBJ1-2; perhaps TRBD1 as D (6 bases). The V end was cut by 7 bases, the J end by 4 bases, with 22 bases between. This CDR3 region has 16 residues. Per the germline V gene, CDR1 is SNHLY and CDR2 is FYNNEI. As DNA, the CDR3 is TGTGCCAGCACCGCCCTTTTAGGGGGGGTGATCTATGGCTACACCTTC. Residues: CASTALLGGVIYGYTF.

The chain uses TRBV6-5 and TRBJ2-5; tentative D call: TRBD2 (5 bases). Trimming pared 0 bases from V and 5 bases from J, leaving 10 bases between. The CDR3 is 14 residues long. Germline CDR1 reads MNHEY; CDR2 reads SVGAGI. The CDR3 DNA reads TGTGCCAGCAGTTACTCGATGGGAGCTGAGACCCAGTACTTC. Translated: CASSYSMGAETQYF.

The CDR3 DNA follows: TGCGCCAGCAGCAAGGGGGGGGCGTCTGGAAACACCATATATTTT. The encoded protein is CASSKGGASGNTIYF. The rearrangement joins TRBV5-1 to TRBJ1-3, with a weak D call TRBD1 (6 bases). Per germline, CDR1 SGHRS and CDR2 YFSETQ. The CDR3 runs 15 residues. V lost 4 bases, J lost 1 base, and 12 bases lay in between.

This clone is a singleton in its sample. The gene calls are TRBV7-9 and TRBJ2-6, with a possible D match to TRBD1 (5 bases). V lost 1 base, J lost 0 bases, and 16 bases lay in between. The CDR3 is 19 residues long. Germline V gives CDR1 SEHNR, CDR2 FQNEAQ (reference sequence). The CDR3 reads CASSLEMGRAISGANVLTF. In nucleotides, the CDR3 is TGTGCCAGCAGCTTAGAGATGGGCAGGGCGATCTCTGGGGCCAACGTCCTGACTTTC.

This clone has a single count. The V gene is TRBV5-1, the J gene TRBJ1-1, with 8 bases fitting TRBD1. V lost 4 bases, J lost 4 bases, and 6 bases stayed unmatched. Germline CDR1 is SGHRS and CDR2 is YFSETQ. The length of the CDR3 is 14 residues. CDR3: CASSQGTGLTEAFF. CDR3 bases: TGCGCCAGCAGCCAGGGGACAGGACTCACTGAAGCTTTCTTT.

The chain has TRBV6-5 and TRBJ1-4; D remains unclear. CDR3 length: 14 residues. The germline V and J ends were trimmed by 6 bases and 4 bases, with 12 bases remaining between them. CDR1 is MNHEY and CDR2 is SVGAGI in the germline V gene. The CDR3 here is CASSYGRFNEKLFF. The CDR3 DNA reads TGTGCCAGCAGCTACGGCAGATTTAATGAAAAACTGTTTTTT.

Concerning this clone: Other DNA sequences in this specimen translate into the identical CDR3. For the CDR3, the DNA is TGTGCCAGCAGCGTAGGACAGGGCAACTATGGCTACACCTTC. It translates to CASSVGQGNYGYTF. V gene TRBV9 combines with J gene TRBJ1-2, with 7 nucleotides matching TRBD1. Trimming cost V 0 bases and J 2 bases; bases outside gene matches: 1. The CDR3 has 14 amino acids. CDR1 is SGDLS and CDR2 is YYNGEE in the germline V gene.

V usage is TRBV6-5 and J usage is TRBJ1-1, with 8 bases that match TRBD1. From germline, CDR1 is MNHEY and CDR2 SVGAGI. Trimming cost V 4 bases and J 4 bases; bases outside gene matches: 5. This CDR3 is 14 amino acids long. The CDR3 DNA is TGTGCCAGCAGTTTCGACAGGGGAGGCACTGAAGCTTTCTTT. This sequence encodes CASSFDRGGTEAFF.